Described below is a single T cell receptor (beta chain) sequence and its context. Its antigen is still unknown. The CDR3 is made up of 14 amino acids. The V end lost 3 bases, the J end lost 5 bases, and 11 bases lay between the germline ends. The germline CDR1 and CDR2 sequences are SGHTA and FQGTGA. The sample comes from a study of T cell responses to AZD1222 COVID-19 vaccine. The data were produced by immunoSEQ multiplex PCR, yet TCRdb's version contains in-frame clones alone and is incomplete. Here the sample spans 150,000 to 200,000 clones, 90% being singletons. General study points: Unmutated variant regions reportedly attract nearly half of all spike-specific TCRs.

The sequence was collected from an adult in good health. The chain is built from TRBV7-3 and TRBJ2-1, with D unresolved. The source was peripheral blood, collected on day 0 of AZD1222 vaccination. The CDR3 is CASSFSSTNNEQFF. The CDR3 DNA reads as TGTGCCAGCAGCTTCTCCTCTACTAACAATGAGCAGTTCTTC. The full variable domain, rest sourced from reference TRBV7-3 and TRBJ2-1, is GAGVSQTPSNKVTEKGKYVELRCDPISGHTALYWYRQSLGQGPEFLIYFQGTGAADDSGLPNDRFFAVRPEGSVSTLKIQRTERGDSAVYLCASSFSSTNNEQFFGPGTRLTVL.